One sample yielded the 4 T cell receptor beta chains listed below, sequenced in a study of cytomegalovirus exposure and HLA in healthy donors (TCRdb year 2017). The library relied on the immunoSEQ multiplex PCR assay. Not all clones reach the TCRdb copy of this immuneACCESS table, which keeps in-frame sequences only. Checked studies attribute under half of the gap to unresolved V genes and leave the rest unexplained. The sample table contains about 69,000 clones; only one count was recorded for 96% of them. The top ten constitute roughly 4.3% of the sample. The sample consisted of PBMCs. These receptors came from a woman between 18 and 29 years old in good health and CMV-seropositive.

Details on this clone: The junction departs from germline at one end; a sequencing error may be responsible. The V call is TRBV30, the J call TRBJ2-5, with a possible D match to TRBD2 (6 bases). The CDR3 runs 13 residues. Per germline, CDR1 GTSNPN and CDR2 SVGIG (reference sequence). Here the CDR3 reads CARRARFQETQYF. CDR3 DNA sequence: TGTGCCCGGAGGGCCCGCTTCCAAGAGACCCAGTACTTC.

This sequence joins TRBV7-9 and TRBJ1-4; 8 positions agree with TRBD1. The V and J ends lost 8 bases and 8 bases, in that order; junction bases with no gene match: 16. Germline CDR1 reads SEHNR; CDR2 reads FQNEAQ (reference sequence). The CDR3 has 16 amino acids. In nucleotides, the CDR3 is TGTGCCAGCGGCACAAACACCCGGGACAGGCGGGAAAAACTGTTTTTT. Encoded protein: CASGTNTRDRREKLFF.

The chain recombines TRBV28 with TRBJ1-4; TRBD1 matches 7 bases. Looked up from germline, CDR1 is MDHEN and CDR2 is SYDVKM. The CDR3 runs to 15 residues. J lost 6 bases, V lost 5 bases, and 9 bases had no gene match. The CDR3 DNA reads TGTGCCAGCAGTAGGTCGGTAGGGGGCGATGAAAAACTGTTTTTT. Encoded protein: CASSRSVGGDEKLFF.

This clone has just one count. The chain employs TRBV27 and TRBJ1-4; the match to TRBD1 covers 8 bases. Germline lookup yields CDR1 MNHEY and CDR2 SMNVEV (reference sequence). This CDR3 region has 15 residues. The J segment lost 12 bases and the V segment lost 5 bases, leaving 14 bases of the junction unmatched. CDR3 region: CASSTQGARGLELFF. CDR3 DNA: TGTGCCAGCAGTACTCAGGGGGCGCGAGGTCTGGAACTGTTTTTT.